This TCR beta chain stems from a study of T cell responses to AZD1222 COVID-19 vaccine. Whole-study context: Second-dose timings of about 4 or about 12 weeks were pooled.

Study-wide results and caveats: Spike-specific TCR breadth and depth rose after two AZD1222 doses. Unmutated variant regions are reportedly the target of nearly half of TCRs that are spike-specific.

Note on this clone: Its antigen is currently unknown.

Sequenced by immunoSEQ multiplex PCR; TCRdb stores in-frame clones only, minus some. This table holds about 130,000 clones, 92% found once. The sequencing used peripheral blood, collected on day 0 of AZD1222 vaccination. The TCR was taken from an adult in good health.

The CDR3 nucleotides read TGTGCCAGCAGGGTAAGGACAGGGGTTGGTGAGCAGTTCTTC. Amino acid sequence: CASRVRTGVGEQFF. V gene TRBV2 combines with J gene TRBJ2-1, with TRBD1 matching over 9 bases. J was trimmed by 9 bases and V by 6 bases; bases with no gene match: 9. CDR1 is SNHLY and CDR2 is FYNNEI in the germline V gene. The CDR3 covers 14 residues.